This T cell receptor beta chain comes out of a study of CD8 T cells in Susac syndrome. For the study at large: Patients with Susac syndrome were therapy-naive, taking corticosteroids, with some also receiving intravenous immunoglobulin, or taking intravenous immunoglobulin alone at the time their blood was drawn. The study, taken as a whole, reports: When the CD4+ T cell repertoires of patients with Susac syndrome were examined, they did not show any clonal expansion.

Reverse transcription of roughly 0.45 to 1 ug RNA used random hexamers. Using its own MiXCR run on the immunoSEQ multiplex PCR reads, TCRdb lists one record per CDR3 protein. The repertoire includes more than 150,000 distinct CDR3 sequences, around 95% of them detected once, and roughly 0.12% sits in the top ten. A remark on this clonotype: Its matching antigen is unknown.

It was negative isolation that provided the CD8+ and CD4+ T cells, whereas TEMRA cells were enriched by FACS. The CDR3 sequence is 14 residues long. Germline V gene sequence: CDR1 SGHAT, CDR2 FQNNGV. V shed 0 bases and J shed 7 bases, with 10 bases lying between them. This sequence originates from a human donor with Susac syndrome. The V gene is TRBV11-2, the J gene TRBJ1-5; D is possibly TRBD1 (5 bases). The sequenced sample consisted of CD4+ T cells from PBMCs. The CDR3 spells CASSLDPGTQPQHF. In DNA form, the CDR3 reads TGTGCCAGCAGCTTAGATCCTGGGACCCAGCCCCAGCATTTT.